What follows are 8 T cell receptor beta chains derived from one specimen sequenced in a study of T-cell memory formation after mild COVID-19. TCRdb reanalysed the 5' RACE reads using MiXCR and keeps one entry per CDR3 protein. The data contain about 410,000 distinct CDR3 sequences, 18% of them singletons. Sequences were obtained from PBMCs or a T cell subset sorted from them (not recorded which). These receptors all stem from a young man who had mild COVID-19 (a few samples of this study predate the infection). Cell type and time point are not known.

This rearrangement joins TRBV3-1 to TRBJ1-3; D is uncertain. The CDR3 runs 15 residues. Trimming took off 1 base at V and 0 bases at J, with 7 bases between the two ends. The germline V gene encodes CDR1 LGHDT and CDR2 YNNKEL (reference sequence). The CDR3 sequence: CASSQGSNSGNTIYF. CDR3 DNA: TGTGCCAGCAGCCAAGGTTCCAACTCTGGAAACACCATATATTTT. Drawing the rest from reference TRBV3-1 and TRBJ1-3, the complete variable domain is DTAVSQTPKYLVTQMGNDKSIKCEQNLGHDTMYWYKQDSKKFLKIMFSYNNKELIINETVPNRFSPKSPDKAHLNLHINSLELGDSAVYFCASSQGSNSGNTIYFGEGSWLTVV.

The chain couples TRBV6-6 to TRBJ2-1; D is uncertain. Trimming removed 5 bases from V and 3 bases from J, with 5 bases in between. Germline V gives CDR1 MNHNY, CDR2 SVGAGI (reference sequence). The CDR3 totals 12 residues. The CDR3 spells CASSHDYNEQFF. The CDR3 bases are TGTGCCAGCAGTCATGACTACAATGAGCAGTTCTTC.

V and J are TRBV7-9 and TRBJ2-7; D possibly uses TRBD1 or TRBD2 (5 bases each). This CDR3 spans 12 amino acids. Germline values: CDR1 SEHNR, CDR2 FQNEAQ (reference sequence). Trimming stripped 5 bases from V and 10 bases from J, with 15 bases between. The CDR3 coding sequence is TGTGCCAGCAGCCCTGGGACGAGTAGACAGTACTTC. It encodes CASSPGTSRQYF.

The chain is built from TRBV7-3 and TRBJ1-2; possible D gene TRBD1, 5 bases. This CDR3 contains 12 residues. From germline, CDR1 is SGHTA and CDR2 FQGTGA. The V end was cut by 5 bases, the J end by 8 bases, with 12 bases between. The CDR3 loop is CASSKRGEGYTF. CDR3 bases: TGTGCCAGCAGCAAACGGGGGGAAGGCTACACCTTC.

The V call is TRBV27, the J call TRBJ2-7; 8 bases map to TRBD1. Germline CDR1 reads MNHEY; CDR2 reads SMNVEV (reference sequence). V was clipped by 4 bases and J by 7 bases; unmatched bases: 6. This CDR3 region has 13 residues. The CDR3 coding sequence is TGTGCCAGCAGTTCCCGACAGGGGTGGGAGCAGTACTTC. Translating it yields CASSSRQGWEQYF.

This clonotype was recorded at least ten times. V gene TRBV20-1 combines with J gene TRBJ2-7; D may correspond to TRBD1 or TRBD2 (6 bases each). This CDR3 has 12 residues. Germline CDR1 and CDR2: DFQATT and SNEGSKA (reference sequence). The V gene lost 8 bases and the J gene lost 3 bases, with 14 bases spanning the gap. The DNA of the CDR3 is TGCAGTCTGTCCGGGGGCCACTACGAGCAGTACTTC. Its protein is CSLSGGHYEQYF.

This clonotype appeared a few times. V usage is TRBV6-5 and J usage is TRBJ2-7, with D perhaps TRBD1 (6 bases). Germline V gene data show CDR1 as MNHEY and CDR2 as SVGAGI. V was pared by 5 bases and J by 6 bases, with 11 bases between. CDR3 length equals 12 residues. The CDR3 sequence: CASSPDSGEQYF. As DNA, the CDR3 is TGTGCCAGCAGTCCGGACAGCGGCGAGCAGTACTTC.

The chain employs TRBV4-1 and TRBJ1-1; D not resolved. Germline CDR1 reads MGHRA; CDR2 reads YSYEKL. V lost 1 base, J lost 6 bases, and 15 bases lay in between. This CDR3 spans 15 amino acids. CDR3 region: CASSQVVVSGSEAFF. For the CDR3, the DNA is TGCGCCAGCAGCCAAGTGGTGGTAAGCGGATCTGAAGCTTTCTTT.